The 25 T cell receptor beta chains presented below share a single source sample, sequenced in a study of CD8+ T cells in alopecia areata (dated by TCRdb to about 2018). Interpreted using the paper, the time point label stands for: around 26 weeks on oral tofacitinib. In light of the paper, this sample's treatment or condition label describes: oral pan-JAK inhibitor, 5-10 mg twice daily. Libraries came from the immunoSEQ multiplex PCR assay. RNA was extracted from all samples and reverse transcribed into cDNA as template for TCR sequencing. Held by TCRdb, this immuneACCESS table contains in-frame sequences only and omits some clones. Under half of the omission traces to an unresolved V gene where checked; the cause of the rest is unknown. The sample contains approximately 280,000 clones, 58% of them found a single time. The ten most abundant clones make up about 1.7% of the sample. Sequenced here: CD4+ T cells sorted from blood, sampled at week 24, from a patient treated with tofacitinib. The receptor set was obtained from a human donor with alopecia areata.

The chain combines TRBV7-2 with TRBJ2-3, with D perhaps being TRBD1 or TRBD2 (5 bases each). Trimming took 4 bases from V and 2 from J, leaving 22 bases between them. The CDR3 covers 18 residues. The germline V gene has CDR1 SGHTA and CDR2 FQGNSA. The CDR3 region has the DNA TGTGCCAGCAGCTCTGCCCTGGGTTCGGGACGCAACACAGATACGCAGTATTTT. Amino acid sequence: CASSSALGSGRNTDTQYF. Full variable domain (rest looked up from reference TRBV7-2 and TRBJ2-3): GAGVSQSPSNKVTEKGKDVELRCDPISGHTALYWYRQSLGQGLEFLIYFQGNSAPDKSGLPSDRFSAERTGGSVSTLTIQRTQQEDSAVYLCASSSALGSGRNTDTQYFGPGTRLTVL.

This clone turned up a few times. The rearrangement links TRBV7-9 to TRBJ2-3; TRBD1 agrees at 8 bases. V gave up 1 base and J gave up 4 bases; unmatched junction bases: 4. From germline, CDR1 is SEHNR and CDR2 FQNEAQ (reference sequence). This CDR3 has 15 amino acids. For the CDR3, the DNA is TGTGCCAGCAGCTTAGGGACAGGGTCAGCAGATACGCAGTATTTT. This sequence encodes CASSLGTGSADTQYF.

This chain links TRBV20-1 with TRBJ2-5, with unresolved D. This CDR3 contains 10 residues. Germline-derived CDR1 and CDR2 are DFQATT and SNEGSKA (reference sequence). V was shortened by 6 bases and J by 7 bases, with 9 bases between the two germline ends. CDR3 residues: CSAGKGTQYF. The CDR3 bases are TGCAGTGCAGGGAAAGGGACCCAGTACTTC.

The chain joins TRBV5-1 to TRBJ2-5; D is perhaps TRBD2 (6 bases). Looked up from germline, CDR1 is SGHRS and CDR2 is YFSETQ. Trimming removed 4 bases from V and 2 bases from J, with 12 bases in between. This CDR3 spans 14 amino acids. In DNA, the CDR3 is TGCGCCAGCAGCCATGGGACTGATCAAGAGACCCAGTACTTC. Its protein product is CASSHGTDQETQYF.

This clone was recorded a few times. V is TRBV28 and J is TRBJ2-2; tentatively, D is TRBD2 (6 bases). The CDR3 is 11 amino acids. Germline values: CDR1 MDHEN, CDR2 SYDVKM. Deletions cut 8 bases from V and 7 bases from J, with 8 bases between. The CDR3 nucleotides read TGTGCCAGCCAAGCGGGCGGGGAGCTGTTTTTT. It translates to CASQAGGELFF.

The rearrangement uses TRBV18 and TRBJ2-5; perhaps D is TRBD1 or TRBD2 (5 bases each). The germline CDR1 and CDR2 sequences are KGHSH and LQKENI. The CDR3 has 15 residues. V was shortened by 2 bases and J by 1 base, with 11 bases between the two germline ends. The CDR3 reads CASSPGTASQETQYF. The CDR3 DNA reads TGTGCCAGCTCACCAGGGACGGCGTCCCAAGAGACCCAGTACTTC.

The CDR3 protein is CASSPTGLANEKLFF. Written as DNA, the CDR3 is TGTGCCAGCAGCCCGACAGGGTTAGCTAATGAAAAACTGTTTTTT. The chain employs TRBV11-2 and TRBJ1-4; 7 bases line up with TRBD1. There are 15 residues in the CDR3. Germline CDR1 reads SGHAT; CDR2 reads FQNNGV. The V and J ends lost 5 bases and 3 bases, in that order; junction bases with no gene match: 6.

The genes are TRBV25-1 and TRBJ2-7; 9 bases line up with TRBD1. This CDR3 is 14 amino acids long. Germline values: CDR1 MGHDK, CDR2 SYGVNS. The ends lost 6 bases at V and 3 bases at J; junction bases unmatched: 6. The CDR3, as DNA: TGTGCCAGCAGGGCCCCGGGACAGGGCTACGAGCAGTACTTC. Encoded protein: CASRAPGQGYEQYF.

This clone turned up a few times. The genes are TRBV7-9 and TRBJ1-5, with 7 bases fitting TRBD1. The CDR3 contains 15 residues. CDR1 and CDR2 (germline): SEHNR, FQNEAQ (reference sequence). The V segment lost 2 bases and the J segment 0 bases; nucleotides outside the gene matches: 1. The CDR3 bases are TGTGCCAGCAGCTTATACAGGGGTAGCAATCAGCCCCAGCATTTT. Translation: CASSLYRGSNQPQHF. Combining the CDR3 with reference TRBV7-9 and TRBJ1-5 gives the whole variable domain DTGVSQNPRHKITKRGQNVTFRCDPISEHNRLYWYRQTLGQGPEFLTYFQNEAQLEKSRLLSDRFSAERPKGSFSTLEIQRTEQGDSAMYLCASSLYRGSNQPQHFGDGTRLSIL.

This clone was counted between two and nine times. The chain employs TRBV7-2 and TRBJ2-7, with D perhaps TRBD2 (5 bases). The CDR3 is 16 residues long. Trimming shortened V by 5 bases and J by 1 base, and 18 bases separated the two germline ends. CDR1 and CDR2 (germline): SGHTA, FQGNSA. The CDR3 loop is CASSLTPGRVSYEQYF. The CDR3 DNA reads TGTGCCAGCAGCCTCACCCCGGGAAGGGTATCCTACGAGCAGTACTTC.

The chain recombines TRBV2 with TRBJ2-1; no clear D gene. Trimming stripped 6 bases from V and 3 bases from J, with 9 bases between. CDR3 length: 13 residues. Germline CDR1 SNHLY, CDR2 FYNNEI. In DNA, the CDR3 is TGTGCCAGCAGGGAGACAAACTACAATGAGCAGTTCTTC. Its translation: CASRETNYNEQFF.

The rearrangement links TRBV4-1 to TRBJ2-3, with 7 bases aligning to TRBD2. V was clipped by 1 base and J by 0 bases; unmatched bases: 4. The CDR3 length is 16 residues. Germline assignment: CDR1 MGHRA and CDR2 YSYEKL. CDR3 coding DNA: TGCGCCAGCAGCCAAGCTAGCGGATCTAGCACAGATACGCAGTATTTT. Translated: CASSQASGSSTDTQYF.

The J gene is TRBJ2-2, the V gene TRBV11-2; 9 bases fit TRBD1. The germline V gene encodes CDR1 SGHAT and CDR2 FQNNGV. With V trimmed by 7 bases and J by 6 bases, 12 bases remained unmatched. This CDR3 has 16 residues. In DNA form, the CDR3 reads TGTGCCAGCACCATAAGGGGACAGGGCGATGCCGGGGAGCTGTTTTTT. Translating gives CASTIRGQGDAGELFF.

The chain joins TRBV7-2 to TRBJ2-3, with 10 bases matching TRBD2. This CDR3 is built from 12 residues. The junction had 3 bases not matched to a gene; V was cut back by 6 bases and J by 9 bases. Germline V gene data show CDR1 as SGHTA and CDR2 as FQGNSA. This CDR3 reads CASSTGLATQYF. The CDR3 nucleotides read TGTGCCAGCAGTACGGGACTAGCGACGCAGTATTTT.

The CDR3 nucleotides are TGTGCCTGGAGTGGACCCTACAGGGGCCTCCAAGAGACCCAGTACTTC. This codes for CAWSGPYRGLQETQYF. This chain links TRBV30 with TRBJ2-5; 7 positions match TRBD1. J was trimmed by 1 base and V by 1 base; bases with no gene match: 9. The CDR3 length is 16 residues. Germline CDR1 is GTSNPN and CDR2 is SVGIG (reference sequence).

In its sample, this clone was seen once. The same CDR3 also results from other DNA sequences found in this sample. Here the CDR3 reads CASSLGQTNTEAFF. CDR3 nucleotide sequence: TGCGCCAGCAGCTTGGGGCAGACAAACACTGAAGCTTTCTTT. The J gene is TRBJ1-1, the V gene TRBV5-1; D uncertain. Trimming stripped 0 bases from V and 2 bases from J, with 8 bases between. This CDR3 contains 14 residues. Germline CDR1 reads SGHRS; CDR2 reads YFSETQ.

The genes are TRBV29-1 and TRBJ1-1, with a tentative D call TRBD1 (6 bases). Germline CDR1 is SQVTM and CDR2 is ANQGSEA. The CDR3 covers 13 residues. V was trimmed by 3 bases and J by 1 base, leaving 9 bases between them. CDR3 residues: CSVEEDRNTEAFF. DNA of the CDR3: TGCAGCGTTGAGGAGGACAGGAACACTGAAGCTTTCTTT.

This clone was observed a single time. The genes are TRBV5-1 and TRBJ1-2; 9 bases align to TRBD1. This CDR3 comprises 17 residues. J lost 8 bases, V lost 4 bases, and 18 bases had no gene match. Germline lookup yields CDR1 SGHRS and CDR2 YFSETQ. This chain's CDR3 is CASSPGFMTGGLGGYTF. In nucleotides, the CDR3 is TGCGCCAGCAGCCCAGGATTTATGACAGGGGGACTAGGCGGCTACACCTTC.

V and J are TRBV6-6 and TRBJ1-5; D possibly corresponds to TRBD1 (5 bases). Germline V gene data show CDR1 as MNHNY and CDR2 as SVGAGI (reference sequence). The CDR3 loop spans 15 amino acids. V lost 4 bases and J 5 bases, leaving 15 bases between the germline ends. CDR3 amino acids: CASSFGQGGDQPQHF. The CDR3 coding sequence is TGTGCCAGCAGTTTCGGTCAGGGAGGCGATCAGCCCCAGCATTTT.

The gene calls are TRBV4-2 and TRBJ1-5; D is possibly TRBD1 (5 bases). The CDR3 runs to 16 residues. V was clipped by 3 bases and J by 4 bases, with 16 bases between them. In germline, CDR1 is LGHNA, CDR2 YNFKEQ. The chain's CDR3 is CASSQHQGGENQPQHF. Written as DNA, the CDR3 is TGTGCCAGCAGCCAGCACCAGGGCGGGGAAAATCAGCCCCAGCATTTT.

The J gene is TRBJ1-3, the V gene TRBV2; the D is unclear. CDR1 SNHLY and CDR2 FYNNEI come from the germline V gene. Trimming left V 8 bases short and J 0 bases short, with 14 bases between. This CDR3 has 15 amino acids. CDR3 sequence reads: CASRKGGNSGNTIYF. The CDR3 DNA reads as TGTGCCAGCCGGAAAGGTGGGAACTCTGGAAACACCATATATTTT.

The chain uses TRBV6-5 and TRBJ1-4, with no clear D. V was pared by 6 bases and J by 7 bases, with 15 bases between. The CDR3 runs 14 residues. Per the germline V gene, CDR1 is MNHEY and CDR2 is SVGAGI. The CDR3 coding sequence is TGTGCCAGCAGGGCATCGGACGCTACTGAAAAACTGTTTTTT. Translation gives CASRASDATEKLFF.

There are a few counts of this clone. This chain links TRBV29-1 with TRBJ2-1; 8 positions match TRBD1. The CDR3 runs to 13 residues. After removal of 3 bases from V and 8 bases from J, the junction contained 6 bases not matched to a gene. CDR1 and CDR2 from the germline V gene are SQVTM and ANQGSEA. The CDR3 loop reads CSVETGDIDEQFF. In DNA form, the CDR3 reads TGCAGCGTTGAGACAGGGGATATTGATGAGCAGTTCTTC.

The chain uses TRBV4-3 and TRBJ2-3, with D unclear. This CDR3 contains 15 residues. CDR1 LGHNA and CDR2 YSLEER come from the germline V gene. Trimming took 1 base from V and 1 from J, leaving 9 bases between them. CDR3 region: CASSQGGVGTDTQYF. Here the CDR3 DNA reads TGCGCCAGCAGCCAAGGAGGAGTCGGCACAGATACGCAGTATTTT.

V and J are TRBV30 and TRBJ2-6; D unclear. The CDR3 is 16 residues long. Germline CDR1 and CDR2: GTSNPN and SVGIG (reference sequence). Trimming took 3 bases from V and 1 from J, leaving 13 bases between them. The CDR3, as DNA: TGTGCCTGGAGACAGATGGCCTTTTCTGGGGCCAACGTCCTGACTTTC. It encodes CAWRQMAFSGANVLTF.